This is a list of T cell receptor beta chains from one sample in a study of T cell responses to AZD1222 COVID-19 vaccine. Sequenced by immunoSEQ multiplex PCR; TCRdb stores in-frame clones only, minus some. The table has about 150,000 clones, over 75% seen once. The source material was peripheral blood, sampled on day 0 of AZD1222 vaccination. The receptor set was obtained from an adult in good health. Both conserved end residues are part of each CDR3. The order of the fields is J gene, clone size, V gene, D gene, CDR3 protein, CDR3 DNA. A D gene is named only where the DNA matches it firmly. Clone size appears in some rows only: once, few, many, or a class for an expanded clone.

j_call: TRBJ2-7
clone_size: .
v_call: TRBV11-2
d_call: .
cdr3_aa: CASSFAGATYEQYF
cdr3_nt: TGTGCCAGCAGCTTTGCTGGGGCTACCTACGAGCAGTACTTC

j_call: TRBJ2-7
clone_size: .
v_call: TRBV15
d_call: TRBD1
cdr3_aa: CATSRSGTGTYEQYF
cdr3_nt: TGTGCCACCAGCAGATCCGGGACAGGCACCTACGAGCAGTACTTC

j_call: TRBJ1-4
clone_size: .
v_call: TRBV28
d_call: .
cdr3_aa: CASSEPPGDEKLFF
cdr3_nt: TGTGCCAGCAGTGAACCACCAGGGGATGAAAAACTGTTTTTT

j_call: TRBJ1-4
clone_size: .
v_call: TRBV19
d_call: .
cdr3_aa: CASSVSRTNEKLFF
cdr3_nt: TGTGCCAGTAGTGTCTCCCGAACTAATGAAAAACTGTTTTTT

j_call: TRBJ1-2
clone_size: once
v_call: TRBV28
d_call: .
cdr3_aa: CASSLGGGDYGYTF
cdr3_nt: TGTGCCAGCAGTTTAGGTGGAGGCGACTATGGCTACACCTTC

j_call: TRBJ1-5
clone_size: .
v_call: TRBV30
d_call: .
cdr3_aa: CAWSVTRQGNQPQHF
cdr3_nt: TGTGCCTGGAGTGTAACTCGGCAGGGTAATCAGCCCCAGCATTTT

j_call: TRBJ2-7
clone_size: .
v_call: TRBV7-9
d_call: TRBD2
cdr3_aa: CASSLGAGTTYEQYF
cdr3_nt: TGTGCCAGCAGCTTAGGAGCGGGAACCACCTACGAGCAGTACTTC

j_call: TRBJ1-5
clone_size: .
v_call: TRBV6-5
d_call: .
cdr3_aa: CASSYGQFNQPQHF
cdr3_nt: TGTGCCAGCAGTTATGGACAGTTCAATCAGCCCCAGCATTTT

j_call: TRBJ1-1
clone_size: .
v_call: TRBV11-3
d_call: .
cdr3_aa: CASSLRNTEAFF
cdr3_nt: TGTGCCAGCAGCTTAAGGAACACTGAAGCTTTCTTT

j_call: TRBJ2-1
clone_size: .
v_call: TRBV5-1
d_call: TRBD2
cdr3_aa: CASRSGSSNNEQFF
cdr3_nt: TGCGCCAGCAGAAGCGGGAGTTCGAACAATGAGCAGTTCTTC

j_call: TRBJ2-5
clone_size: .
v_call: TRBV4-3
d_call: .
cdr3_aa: CASSQDPGVGGGTQYF
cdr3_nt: TGCGCCAGCAGCCAAGATCCAGGGGTGGGTGGTGGGACCCAGTACTTC

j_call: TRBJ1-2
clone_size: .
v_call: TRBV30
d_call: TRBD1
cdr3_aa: CAWSGPGQGAGGYTF
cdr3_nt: TGTGCCTGGAGTGGCCCCGGGCAGGGGGCTGGAGGCTACACCTTC

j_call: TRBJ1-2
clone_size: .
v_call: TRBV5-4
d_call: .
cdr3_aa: CASSPTLIKNYGYTF
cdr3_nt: TGTGCCAGCAGCCCGACCTTGATCAAAAACTATGGCTACACCTTC

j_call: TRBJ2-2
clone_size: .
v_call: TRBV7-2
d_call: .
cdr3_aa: CASKLRREPNTGELFF
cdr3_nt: TGTGCCAGCAAGCTTAGGAGGGAGCCGAACACCGGGGAGCTGTTTTTT

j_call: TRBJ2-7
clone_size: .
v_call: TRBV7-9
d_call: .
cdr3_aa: CASSGYISYEQYF
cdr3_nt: TGTGCCAGCAGCGGCTACATCTCCTACGAGCAGTACTTC

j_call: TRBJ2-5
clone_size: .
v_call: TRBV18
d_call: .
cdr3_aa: CASSPQGAETQYF
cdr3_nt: TGTGCCAGCTCACCACAGGGAGCGGAGACCCAGTACTTC